Sequencing of this TCR beta chain was carried out in a study of spatial heterogeneity in lung cancer. Looking at the study overall: Sequencing covered available follow-up PBMC samples collected a median of approximately 2 years after resection. Combinations of a unique TCR and a UMI were tallied in raw reads, and on average each appeared more than ten times.

From germline, CDR1 is LGHDT and CDR2 YNNKEL (reference sequence). V was pared by 7 bases and J by 8 bases, with 1 base of the junction left unmatched. The CDR3 is 11 residues long. TCRdb independently ran MiXCR on the 5' RACE reads; one entry per CDR3 protein. The table lists 95,000 to 130,000 distinct CDR3 sequences, more than 9% of them singletons. This clonotype was seen only a few times. Time point denoted: blood at routine non-recurrence follow-up after resection. Sequencing covered unsorted whole RNA taken from tumor, nontumor lung or frozen PBMC. Material: PBMCs, obtained at follow-up. This clonotype was sampled from a male donor with early-stage non-small cell lung cancer. The chain couples TRBV3-1 to TRBJ2-1, with TRBD1 identical over 8 bases. The CDR3 is CASKTGDEQFF. CDR3 DNA sequence: TGTGCCAGCAAGACAGGGGATGAGCAGTTCTTC.